Presented here are 27 T cell receptor beta chains from one specimen sequenced in a study of blood T cell repertoires in COVID-19. Sequencing used immunoSEQ multiplex PCR; TCRdb keeps in-frame clones, though not all of them. The sample holds almost 200,000 clones; roughly nine tenths are singletons and the top ten take 0.75% to 0.9%. The source material was peripheral blood. The receptors come from a woman in her 70s with acute or convalescent COVID-19.

The genes are TRBV18 and TRBJ1-5, with D possibly TRBD1 on 6 matching bases. This CDR3 comprises 15 residues. The germline CDR1 and CDR2 sequences are KGHSH and LQKENI. The V gene lost 5 bases and the J gene lost 2 bases, with 13 bases spanning the gap. The CDR3 is CASSFTDRRNQPQHF. Written as DNA, the CDR3 is TGTGCCAGCTCATTCACGGACAGACGCAATCAGCCCCAGCATTTT.

This clone has more than one count but fewer than ten. This chain connects TRBV6-2 or TRBV6-3 to TRBJ1-5; D possibly corresponds to TRBD1 (5 bases). The germline V gene encodes CDR1 MNHEY and CDR2 SVGEGT. Trimming stripped 2 bases from V and 0 bases from J, with 14 bases between. The CDR3 contains 17 residues. The CDR3 sequence: CASSYPRQGYSNQPQHF. The CDR3 nucleotides are TGTGCCAGCAGTTACCCCCGGCAGGGTTATAGCAATCAGCCCCAGCATTTT.

J is TRBJ1-1 and V is TRBV2; D is unresolved. Germline CDR1 SNHLY, CDR2 FYNNEI. The CDR3 contains 14 residues. V was shortened by 8 bases and J by 3 bases, with 16 bases between the two germline ends. The CDR3 coding sequence is TGTGCCAGCTCGATAAGGCCCGGGGACACTGAAGCTTTCTTT. As protein: CASSIRPGDTEAFF.

The J gene is TRBJ2-2, the V gene TRBV5-5; 7 bases are a match to TRBD2. J was trimmed by 0 bases and V by 0 bases; bases with no gene match: 8. The CDR3 contains 18 residues. Germline values: CDR1 SGHKS, CDR2 YYEKEE (reference sequence). In nucleotides, the CDR3 is TGTGCCAGCAGCTTGGCCTTTTGGGGAGGGGCGAACACCGGGGAGCTGTTTTTT. Its protein is CASSLAFWGGANTGELFF.

There are a few counts of this clone. This chain joins TRBV29-1 and TRBJ1-1; D is uncertain. This CDR3 spans 11 amino acids. Per the germline V gene, CDR1 is SQVTM and CDR2 is ANQGSEA. With 7 bases removed from V and 9 bases from J, the gap between germline ends came to 15 bases. The CDR3 DNA reads as TGCAGCGGTTCGAGGGTTGGCAAAGCTTTCTTT. As protein: CSGSRVGKAFF.

V usage is TRBV19 and J usage is TRBJ1-4; perhaps TRBD1 as D (6 bases). CDR1 is LNHDA, CDR2 SQIVND, per germline (reference sequence). V was shortened by 3 bases and J by 6 bases, with 11 bases between the two germline ends. The CDR3 spans 14 residues. This chain's CDR3 is CASSIQGSDEKLFF. Written as DNA, the CDR3 is TGTGCCAGTAGTATCCAGGGGAGTGATGAAAAACTGTTTTTT.

This clone is a singleton in its sample. The chain recombines TRBV6-4 with TRBJ1-4; possibly TRBD1 for D (6 bases). The V and J ends lost 8 bases and 8 bases respectively, with 12 bases between them. This CDR3 spans 12 amino acids. Germline values: CDR1 MRHNA, CDR2 SNTAGT. In nucleotides, the CDR3 is TGTGCCAGCCCACAGGGAAGAGAAAAACTGTTTTTT. It codes for CASPQGREKLFF.

This clone came up once. The chain is built from TRBV10-2 and TRBJ1-1; 9 bases align to TRBD1. The CDR3 runs 15 residues. V lost 3 bases, J lost 3 bases, and 5 bases stayed unmatched. Germline V CDR1 and CDR2: WSHSY, SAAADI. CDR3 in amino acids: CASSDGQGLDTEAFF. DNA for the CDR3: TGCGCCAGCAGTGATGGACAGGGGTTGGACACTGAAGCTTTCTTT.

This chain joins TRBV6-5 and TRBJ1-2, with 7 bases fitting TRBD1. CDR1 is MNHEY and CDR2 is SVGAGI in the germline V gene. The CDR3 consists of 15 residues. V lost 6 bases to trimming and J lost 4 bases; unmatched junction nucleotides: 11. The CDR3 reads CASSRGGQARYGYTF. The CDR3 DNA reads TGTGCCAGCAGCCGAGGAGGACAGGCGCGCTATGGCTACACCTTC.

The genes are TRBV6-1 and TRBJ1-1; D possibly corresponds to TRBD1 (6 bases). The CDR3 has 13 amino acids. CDR1 and CDR2 from the germline V gene are MNHNS and SASEGT. V was shortened by 3 bases and J by 6 bases, with 11 bases between the two germline ends. CDR3 loop: CASSDQGLSEAFF. In nucleotides, the CDR3 is TGTGCCAGCAGTGATCAGGGGCTTTCTGAAGCTTTCTTT.

The chain carries TRBV27 and TRBJ1-5, with TRBD1 matching 7 bases. CDR3 length equals 15 residues. V gave up 5 bases and J gave up 6 bases; unmatched junction bases: 10. The germline CDR1 and CDR2 sequences are MNHEY and SMNVEV (reference sequence). The CDR3 is CASSPRQGWSQPQHF. The CDR3 nucleotides are TGTGCCAGCAGTCCCAGACAGGGTTGGAGTCAGCCCCAGCATTTT.

The chain joins TRBV5-1 to TRBJ2-2; D gene uncertain. Trimming removed 3 bases from V and 1 base from J, with 13 bases in between. This CDR3 has 16 residues. The germline V gene has CDR1 SGHRS and CDR2 YFSETQ. CDR3 protein: CASSSSPTGNTGELFF. The CDR3 nucleotides are TGCGCCAGCAGCTCATCCCCGACTGGGAACACCGGGGAGCTGTTTTTT.

The chain recombines TRBV28 with TRBJ2-1; no definite D call. Between the trimmed V and J ends, which lost 3 bases and 9 bases, there was a span of 18 bases. Germline CDR1 and CDR2: MDHEN and SYDVKM. CDR3 size: 15 residues. The CDR3, as DNA: TGTGCCAGCAGTTTTGGCCAGAGGTGGATGGGTGAGCAGTTCTTC. Translation: CASSFGQRWMGEQFF.

This chain connects TRBV6-6 to TRBJ1-1, with TRBD1 as a possible D gene (5 bases). Trimming left V 2 bases short and J 1 base short, with 5 bases between. The CDR3 covers 13 residues. CDR1 and CDR2 from the germline V gene are MNHNY and SVGAGI (reference sequence). The DNA for the CDR3 is TGTGCCAGCAGTTACGACAGGAACACTGAAGCTTTCTTT. As protein: CASSYDRNTEAFF.

The rearrangement uses TRBV7-2 and TRBJ2-5; 7 positions match TRBD2. J was trimmed by 1 base and V by 5 bases; bases with no gene match: 10. The germline V gene has CDR1 SGHTA and CDR2 FQGNSA. The CDR3 contains 16 residues. CDR3 residues: CASSPRAGEGQETQYF. The CDR3 bases are TGTGCCAGCAGCCCGAGGGCGGGGGAAGGCCAAGAGACCCAGTACTTC.

This sequence joins TRBV5-1 and TRBJ1-1; TRBD1 is a possible D gene (6 bases). The CDR3 is 17 amino acids. The germline CDR1 and CDR2 sequences are SGHRS and YFSETQ. V shed 5 bases and J shed 1 base, with 21 bases lying between them. In nucleotides, the CDR3 is TGCGCCAGCAGGAAAAGCATGCCCAGGGGAAGGAACACTGAAGCTTTCTTT. Protein: CASRKSMPRGRNTEAFF.

This clone was counted a single time. This rearrangement joins TRBV5-6 to TRBJ1-1; 7 positions match TRBD1. This CDR3 has 15 amino acids. V lost 4 bases to trimming and J lost 2 bases; unmatched junction nucleotides: 8. CDR1 SGHDT and CDR2 YYEEEE come from the germline V gene. The CDR3 coding sequence is TGTGCCAGCAGCCTACCGACAGGGCGAAACACTGAAGCTTTCTTT. Amino acid sequence: CASSLPTGRNTEAFF.

This clone was found once. This sequence joins TRBV6-5 and TRBJ1-1; D gene unclear. CDR3 length equals 15 residues. V lost 0 bases to trimming and J lost 0 bases, with 8 bases between them. Germline V gene data show CDR1 as MNHEY and CDR2 as SVGAGI. CDR3 DNA: TGTGCCAGCAGTTACTCGGGCAGGATGAACACTGAAGCTTTCTTT. It is translated as CASSYSGRMNTEAFF.

V and J are TRBV9 and TRBJ1-6; the D is unclear. The ends were cut back, 1 base at V and 3 bases at J, with 5 bases in the middle. The CDR3 runs to 14 residues. Germline CDR1 is SGDLS and CDR2 is YYNGEE. The DNA of the CDR3 is TGTGCCAGCAGCGTATCAGACTATAATTCACCCCTCCACTTT. This codes for CASSVSDYNSPLHF. Based on the CDR3 plus reference TRBV9 and TRBJ1-6, the full variable domain is DSGVTQTPKHLITATGQRVTLRCSPRSGDLSVYWYQQSLDQGLQFLIQYYNGEERAKGNILERFSAQQFPDLHSELNLSSLELGDSALYFCASSVSDYNSPLHFGNGTRLTVT.

The genes are TRBV7-9 and TRBJ1-1, with 8 bases that match TRBD1. V was clipped by 4 bases and J by 1 base; unmatched bases: 8. This CDR3 spans 16 amino acids. Germline V gene sequence: CDR1 SEHNR, CDR2 FQNEAQ (reference sequence). DNA of the CDR3: TGTGCCAGCAGCTCCTATAGGCAGGGGGCGAACACTGAAGCTTTCTTT. The encoded protein is CASSSYRQGANTEAFF.

This rearrangement joins TRBV5-1 to TRBJ1-4; D is possibly TRBD1 (5 bases). The V and J ends lost 1 base and 3 bases respectively, with 16 bases between them. From germline, CDR1 is SGHRS and CDR2 YFSETQ. The CDR3 is 17 residues long. In DNA form, the CDR3 reads TGCGCCAGCAGCTTGCGGGGACTTCAAGGTTCTAATGAAAAACTGTTTTTT. It codes for CASSLRGLQGSNEKLFF.

The chain has TRBV10-3 and TRBJ1-3; 10 bases fit TRBD1. Trimming cost V 10 bases and J 4 bases; bases outside gene matches: 4. The CDR3 runs to 13 residues. The germline CDR1 and CDR2 sequences are ENHRY and SYGVKD. Written as DNA, the CDR3 is TGTGCCAGCAGGGACAGGGGAGGAAACACCATATATTTT. Protein sequence: CASRDRGGNTIYF.

V and J are TRBV4-1 and TRBJ1-2, with 7 bases lining up with TRBD1. Germline values: CDR1 MGHRA, CDR2 YSYEKL. The CDR3 sequence is 15 residues long. The V segment lost 1 base and the J segment 4 bases; nucleotides outside the gene matches: 6. The CDR3 sequence: CASSQADRVGYGYTF. The CDR3, as DNA: TGCGCCAGCAGCCAAGCCGACAGGGTAGGCTATGGCTACACCTTC.

The chain carries TRBV15 and TRBJ2-7, with TRBD1 identical over 11 bases. J was trimmed by 4 bases and V by 2 bases; bases with no gene match: 4. This CDR3 is built from 15 residues. CDR1 and CDR2 from the germline V gene are LNHNV and YYDKDF (reference sequence). The CDR3 spells CATSRSGTGGYEQYF. The CDR3 DNA reads TGTGCCACCAGCAGATCAGGGACAGGGGGATACGAGCAGTACTTC.

The chain carries TRBV27 and TRBJ2-7; D uncertain. V was pared by 4 bases and J by 2 bases, with 15 bases between. The CDR3 runs 15 residues. Germline V gene data show CDR1 as MNHEY and CDR2 as SMNVEV (reference sequence). This CDR3 reads CASSSPVRYPYEQYF. CDR3 sequence (DNA): TGTGCCAGCAGTTCCCCGGTTCGTTACCCCTACGAGCAGTACTTC.

This clone is a singleton in its sample. The rearrangement links TRBV11-1 to TRBJ2-7; 9 bases fit TRBD1. Germline V gene lookup returns CDR1 SGHAT and CDR2 FQDESV (reference sequence). The CDR3 has 13 amino acids. Losses at the gene ends were 1 base for V and 6 bases for J; bases not matched to a gene: 1. The CDR3 nucleotides read TGTGCCAGCAGCTTAGAGGACAGGGGCGAGCAGTACTTC. Amino acids: CASSLEDRGEQYF. Complete variable domain (other parts from reference TRBV11-1 and TRBJ2-7): EAEVAQSPRYKITEKSQAVAFWCDPISGHATLYWYRQILGQGPELLVQFQDESVVDDSQLPKDRFSAERLKGVDSTLKIQPAELGDSAMYLCASSLEDRGEQYFGPGTRLTVT.

The chain joins TRBV27 to TRBJ1-5; TRBD1 agrees at 7 bases. The CDR3 loop spans 13 amino acids. CDR1 and CDR2 from the germline V gene are MNHEY and SMNVEV (reference sequence). The V gene end was trimmed by 5 bases and the J gene end by 4 bases; junction bases not matched to a gene: 2. The CDR3 is CASSQQGNQPQHF. DNA for the CDR3: TGTGCCAGCAGTCAACAGGGGAATCAGCCCCAGCATTTT.